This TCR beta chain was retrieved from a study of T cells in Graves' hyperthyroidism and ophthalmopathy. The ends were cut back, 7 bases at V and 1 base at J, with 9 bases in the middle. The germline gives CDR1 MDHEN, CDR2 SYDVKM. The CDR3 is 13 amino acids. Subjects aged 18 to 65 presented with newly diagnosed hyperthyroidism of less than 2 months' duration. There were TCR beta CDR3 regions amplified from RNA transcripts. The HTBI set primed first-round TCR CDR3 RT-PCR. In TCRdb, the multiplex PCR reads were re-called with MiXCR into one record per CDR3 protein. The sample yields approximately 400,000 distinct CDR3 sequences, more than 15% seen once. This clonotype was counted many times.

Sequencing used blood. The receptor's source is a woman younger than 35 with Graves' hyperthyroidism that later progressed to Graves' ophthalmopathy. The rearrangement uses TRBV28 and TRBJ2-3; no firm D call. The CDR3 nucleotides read TGTGCCAGCAACGGAGTCCGCACAGATACGCAGTATTTT. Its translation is CASNGVRTDTQYF.